This T cell receptor beta chain was found in a study of T cell responses to AZD1222 COVID-19 vaccine. Profiled with immunoSEQ multiplex PCR; TCRdb holds only in-frame clones, not every one. This sample yields about 120,000 clones, of which 92% are seen a single time; more than 13% belongs to the top ten. J lost 4 bases, V lost 5 bases, and 5 bases had no gene match. The length of the CDR3 is 13 residues. CDR1 is SGHNT, CDR2 YYREEE, per germline (reference sequence). Sample: peripheral blood, taken on day 0 of AZD1222 vaccination. The TCR originated in an adult in good health. This chain links TRBV5-4 with TRBJ1-1, with 7 bases fitting TRBD1. CDR3 loop: CASRSRQGTEAFF. CDR3 in DNA: TGTGCCAGCAGGTCCCGACAGGGCACTGAAGCTTTCTTT. The full variable domain, with the rest looked up from reference TRBV5-4 and TRBJ1-1, is ETGVTQSPTHLIKTRGQQVTLRCSSQSGHNTVSWYQQALGQGPQFIFQYYREEENGRGNFPPRFSGLQFPNYSSELNVNALELDDSALYLCASRSRQGTEAFFGQGTRLTVV.